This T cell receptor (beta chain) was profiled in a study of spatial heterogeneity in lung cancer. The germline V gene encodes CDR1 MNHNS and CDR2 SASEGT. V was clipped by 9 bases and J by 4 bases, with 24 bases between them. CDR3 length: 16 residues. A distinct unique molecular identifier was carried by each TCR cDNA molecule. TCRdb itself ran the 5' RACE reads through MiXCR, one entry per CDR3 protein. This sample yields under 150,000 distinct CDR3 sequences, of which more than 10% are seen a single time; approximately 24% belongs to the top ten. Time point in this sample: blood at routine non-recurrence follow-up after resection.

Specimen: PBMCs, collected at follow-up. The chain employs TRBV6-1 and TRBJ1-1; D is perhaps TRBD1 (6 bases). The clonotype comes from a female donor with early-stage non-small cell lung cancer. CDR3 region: CASRPGTLDLGTEAFF. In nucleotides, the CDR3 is TGTGCCAGTCGACCTGGGACACTGGACTTGGGCACTGAAGCTTTCTTT.